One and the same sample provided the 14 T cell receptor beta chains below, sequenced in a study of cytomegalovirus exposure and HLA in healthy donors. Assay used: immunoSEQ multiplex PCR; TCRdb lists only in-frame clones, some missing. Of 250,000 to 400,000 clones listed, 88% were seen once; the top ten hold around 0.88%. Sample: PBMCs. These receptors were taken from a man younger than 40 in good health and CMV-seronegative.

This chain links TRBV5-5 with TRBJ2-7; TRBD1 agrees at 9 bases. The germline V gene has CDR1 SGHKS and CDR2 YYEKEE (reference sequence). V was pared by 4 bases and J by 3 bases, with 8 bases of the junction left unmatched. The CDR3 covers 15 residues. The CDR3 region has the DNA TGTGCCAGCAGCGCAGCCGGGACAGGGTACTACGAGCAGTACTTC. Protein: CASSAAGTGYYEQYF.

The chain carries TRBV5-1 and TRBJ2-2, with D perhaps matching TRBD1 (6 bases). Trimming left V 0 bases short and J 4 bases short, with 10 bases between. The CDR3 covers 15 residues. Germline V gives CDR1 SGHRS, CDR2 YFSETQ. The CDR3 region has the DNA TGCGCCAGCAGCTTGGAGGACAGCACCACCGGGGAGCTGTTTTTT. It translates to CASSLEDSTTGELFF.

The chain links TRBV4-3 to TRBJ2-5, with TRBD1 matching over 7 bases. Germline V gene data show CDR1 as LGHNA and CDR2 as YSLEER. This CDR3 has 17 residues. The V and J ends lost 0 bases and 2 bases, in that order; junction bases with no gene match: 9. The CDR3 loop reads CASSQDQGGAFQETQYF. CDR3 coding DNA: TGCGCCAGCAGCCAAGATCAAGGGGGCGCGTTTCAAGAGACCCAGTACTTC.

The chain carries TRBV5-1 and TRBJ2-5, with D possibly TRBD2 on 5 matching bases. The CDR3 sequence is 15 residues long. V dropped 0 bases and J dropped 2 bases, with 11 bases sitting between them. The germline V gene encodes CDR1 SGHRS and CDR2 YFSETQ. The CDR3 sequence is CASSLDSGSQETQYF. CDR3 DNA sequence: TGCGCCAGCAGCTTGGACAGCGGTTCACAAGAGACCCAGTACTTC.

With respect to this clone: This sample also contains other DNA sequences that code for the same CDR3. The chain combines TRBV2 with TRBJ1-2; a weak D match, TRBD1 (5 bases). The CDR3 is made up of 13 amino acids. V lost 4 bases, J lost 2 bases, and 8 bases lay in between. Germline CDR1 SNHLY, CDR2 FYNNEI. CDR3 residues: CASSGQGNYGYTF. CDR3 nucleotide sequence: TGTGCCAGCAGTGGGCAGGGCAACTATGGCTACACCTTC.

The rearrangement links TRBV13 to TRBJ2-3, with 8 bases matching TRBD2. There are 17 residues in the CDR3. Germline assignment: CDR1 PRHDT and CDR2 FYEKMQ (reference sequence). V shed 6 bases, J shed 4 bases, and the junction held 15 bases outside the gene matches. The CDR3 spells CASSLRRTGGLADTQYF. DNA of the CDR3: TGTGCCAGCAGTCTTCGGCGTACGGGGGGGCTGGCAGATACGCAGTATTTT.

DNA for the CDR3: TGTGCCAGCAGCAGTAGCGGGGGTATCTACGAGCAGTACTTC. As protein: CASSSSGGIYEQYF. This chain links TRBV7-2 with TRBJ2-7, with TRBD2 matching over 9 bases. CDR3 length: 14 residues. The germline gives CDR1 SGHTA, CDR2 FQGNSA. V gave up 5 bases and J gave up 3 bases; unmatched junction bases: 5.

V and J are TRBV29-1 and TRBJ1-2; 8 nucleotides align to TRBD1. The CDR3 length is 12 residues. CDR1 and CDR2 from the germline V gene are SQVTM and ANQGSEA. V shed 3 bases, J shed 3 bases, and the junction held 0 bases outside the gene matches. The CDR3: CSVEDRDYGYTF. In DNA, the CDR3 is TGCAGCGTTGAGGACAGGGACTATGGCTACACCTTC.

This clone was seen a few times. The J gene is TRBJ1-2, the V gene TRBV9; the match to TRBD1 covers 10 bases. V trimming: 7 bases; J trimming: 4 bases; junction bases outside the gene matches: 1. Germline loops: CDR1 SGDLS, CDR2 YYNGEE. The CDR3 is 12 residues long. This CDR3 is CASGDRGYGYTF. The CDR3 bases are TGTGCCAGCGGGGACAGGGGCTATGGCTACACCTTC.

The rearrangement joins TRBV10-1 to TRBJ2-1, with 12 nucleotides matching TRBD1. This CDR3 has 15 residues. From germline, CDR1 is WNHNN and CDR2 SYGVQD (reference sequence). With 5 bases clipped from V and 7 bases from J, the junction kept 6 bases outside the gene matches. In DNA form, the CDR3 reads TGCGCCAGCAGTACTCGGGACAGGGGGCGGAATGAGCAGTTCTTC. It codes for CASSTRDRGRNEQFF.

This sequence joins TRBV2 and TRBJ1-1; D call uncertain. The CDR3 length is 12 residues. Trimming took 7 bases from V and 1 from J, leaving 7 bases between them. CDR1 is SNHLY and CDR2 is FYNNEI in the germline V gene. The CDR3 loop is CASIQTNTEAFF. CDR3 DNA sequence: TGTGCCAGCATACAGACGAACACTGAAGCTTTCTTT.

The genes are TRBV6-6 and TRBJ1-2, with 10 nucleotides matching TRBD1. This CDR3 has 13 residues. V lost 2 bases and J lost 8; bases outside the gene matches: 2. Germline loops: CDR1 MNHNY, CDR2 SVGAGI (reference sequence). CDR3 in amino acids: CASSYGTGVGYTF. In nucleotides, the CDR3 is TGTGCCAGCAGTTACGGGACAGGGGTCGGCTACACCTTC.

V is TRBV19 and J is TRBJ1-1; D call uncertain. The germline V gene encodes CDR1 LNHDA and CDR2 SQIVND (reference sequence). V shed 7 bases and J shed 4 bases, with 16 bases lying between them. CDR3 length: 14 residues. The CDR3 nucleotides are TGTGCCAGTAACTCAGAGGGCGGGAGCACTGAAGCTTTCTTT. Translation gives CASNSEGGSTEAFF.

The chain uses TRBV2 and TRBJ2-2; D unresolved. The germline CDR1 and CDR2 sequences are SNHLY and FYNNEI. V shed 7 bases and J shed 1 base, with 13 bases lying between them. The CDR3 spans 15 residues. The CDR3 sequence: CASIQVGKNTGELFF. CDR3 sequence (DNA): TGTGCCAGCATTCAAGTGGGCAAGAACACCGGGGAGCTGTTTTTT.